Presented here are 19 T cell receptor beta chains from one specimen sequenced in a study of cytomegalovirus exposure and HLA in healthy donors. The PCR contained 60 Vbeta and 13 Jbeta primers. Generated by immunoSEQ multiplex PCR, the TCRdb table keeps only in-frame clones and is missing some. The data contain approximately 120,000 clones, approximately 80% of them singletons. Sequenced sample: PBMCs. The receptors here all came from a woman aged 40-49 years in good health and CMV-seropositive.

CDR3 residues: CASSSQGAGNQPQHF. The CDR3 nucleotides are TGTGCCAGCAGCTCACAGGGCGCGGGCAATCAGCCCCAGCATTTT. The chain carries TRBV4-2 and TRBJ1-5, with TRBD1 as a possible D gene (6 bases). This CDR3 has 15 residues. V was clipped by 5 bases and J by 2 bases, with 13 bases between them. Germline lookup yields CDR1 LGHNA and CDR2 YNFKEQ.

The chain employs TRBV11-2 and TRBJ2-7; 8 bases are shared with TRBD1. V shed 5 bases, J shed 5 bases, and the junction held 11 bases outside the gene matches. Germline CDR1 is SGHAT and CDR2 is FQNNGV. This CDR3 has 15 residues. CDR3 region: CASSGYSGGIHEQYF. Here the CDR3 DNA reads TGTGCCAGCAGCGGGTACTCAGGGGGCATACACGAGCAGTACTTC. The whole variable domain, filled in from reference TRBV11-2 and TRBJ2-7, reads EAGVAQSPRYKIIEKRQSVAFWCNPISGHATLYWYQQILGQGPKLLIQFQNNGVVDDSQLPKDRFSAERLKGVDSTLKIQPAKLEDSAVYLCASSGYSGGIHEQYFGPGTRLTVT.

The chain is built from TRBV5-1 and TRBJ2-5; 10 bases fit TRBD2. The J segment lost 4 bases and the V segment lost 2 bases, leaving 8 bases of the junction unmatched. CDR3 length: 16 residues. Germline V CDR1 and CDR2: SGHRS, YFSETQ. Written as DNA, the CDR3 is TGCGCCAGCAGCTTCCAAGTAGCGGGAGGATCAGAGACCCAGTACTTC. Translated, it gives CASSFQVAGGSETQYF.

About this clone: This CDR3 is also generated by other DNA sequences in the sample. V is TRBV9 and J is TRBJ2-1; a weak D match, TRBD2 (5 bases). The germline V gene has CDR1 SGDLS and CDR2 YYNGEE. The CDR3 extends over 14 amino acids. V lost 0 bases and J 8 bases, leaving 12 bases between the germline ends. In nucleotides, the CDR3 is TGTGCCAGCAGCGTAGGGTTGGCGGGCGATGAGCAGTTCTTC. This codes for CASSVGLAGDEQFF.

This clone has a handful of counts. The chain couples TRBV10-1 to TRBJ2-5; tentatively, D is TRBD1 (5 bases). The CDR3 covers 14 residues. V was shortened by 4 bases and J by 4 bases, with 13 bases between the two germline ends. The germline CDR1 and CDR2 sequences are WNHNN and SYGVQD (reference sequence). This CDR3 reads CASSARRDSETQYF. The DNA for the CDR3 is TGCGCCAGCAGTGCTCGCAGGGATTCAGAGACCCAGTACTTC.

The chain has TRBV6-1 and TRBJ1-1; 8 bases align to TRBD1. The CDR3 loop spans 15 amino acids. Germline CDR1 and CDR2: MNHNS and SASEGT. V dropped 8 bases and J dropped 6; count of bases not matched to a gene: 14. The CDR3 sequence: CASRLTGAPEPEAFF. CDR3 DNA: TGTGCCAGCCGTTTGACAGGGGCCCCCGAACCTGAAGCTTTCTTT.

This clone has a single count. This sequence joins TRBV30 and TRBJ2-3, with TRBD1 identical over 9 bases. The CDR3 spans 13 residues. Unmatched junction bases numbered 3, after V lost 7 bases and J lost 1 base. Germline V gene lookup returns CDR1 GTSNPN and CDR2 SVGIG (reference sequence). CDR3 bases: TGTGCCTACCGGGACAGGGGCACAGATACGCAGTATTTT. This codes for CAYRDRGTDTQYF.

CDR3 coding DNA: TGTGCCAGTAGTCGCAGGGGTGAGCAGTTCTTC. Residues: CASSRRGEQFF. The genes are TRBV19 and TRBJ2-1; TRBD1 might be the D (6 bases). CDR3 length equals 11 residues. The V end lost 5 bases, the J end lost 9 bases, and 8 bases lay between the germline ends. Germline loops: CDR1 LNHDA, CDR2 SQIVND (reference sequence).

This chain uses TRBV4-1 with TRBJ1-1; D call uncertain. With 1 base removed from V and 1 base from J, the gap between germline ends came to 4 bases. Germline V gives CDR1 MGHRA, CDR2 YSYEKL. The CDR3 spans 13 residues. CDR3 loop: CASSQGGNTEAFF. The CDR3 nucleotides are TGCGCCAGCAGCCAAGGCGGGAACACTGAAGCTTTCTTT.

The rearrangement uses TRBV4-1 and TRBJ1-2, with 7 bases matching TRBD1. The CDR3 runs 18 residues. The V gene's germline CDR1 is MGHRA and CDR2 YSYEKL. With V trimmed by 2 bases and J by 2 bases, 14 bases remained unmatched. CDR3 coding DNA: TGCGCCAGCAGCCAACCTGGGGCGACAGGGAGTCCGAACTATGGCTACACCTTC. This gives the protein CASSQPGATGSPNYGYTF.

This chain joins TRBV28 and TRBJ1-5, with 9 bases matching TRBD1. The CDR3 sequence is 15 residues long. From germline, CDR1 is MDHEN and CDR2 SYDVKM. After removal of 10 bases from V and 3 bases from J, the junction contained 10 bases not matched to a gene. This CDR3 reads CATNQGQGINQPQHF. In DNA, the CDR3 is TGTGCCACCAACCAAGGACAGGGGATCAATCAGCCCCAGCATTTT.

The chain is built from TRBV7-6 and TRBJ2-1; 9 bases line up with TRBD2. CDR3 size: 15 residues. The V segment lost 0 bases and the J segment 6 bases; nucleotides outside the gene matches: 3. Germline assignment: CDR1 SGHVS and CDR2 FNYEAQ. The CDR3 DNA sequence: TGTGCCAGCAGCTTAGCAGGTAGCGGGAGCAATGAGCAGTTCTTC. Amino acid sequence: CASSLAGSGSNEQFF.

This clone was picked up a small number of times. This sequence joins TRBV5-1 and TRBJ1-1; D is possibly TRBD1 (6 bases). The CDR3 runs 15 residues. The ends were cut back, 3 bases at V and 4 bases at J, with 16 bases in the middle. Germline V lookup: CDR1 SGHRS, CDR2 YFSETQ. As DNA, the CDR3 is TGCGCCAGCAGCTCCTACCAGGGAGGGGGCACTGAAGCTTTCTTT. Its translation is CASSSYQGGGTEAFF. Filled out from reference TRBV5-1 and TRBJ1-1, the complete variable domain reads KAGVTQTPRYLIKTRGQQVTLSCSPISGHRSVSWYQQTPGQGLQFLFEYFSETQRNKGNFPGRFSGRQFSNSRSEMNVSTLELGDSALYLCASSSYQGGGTEAFFGQGTRLTVV.

The chain links TRBV19 to TRBJ1-4; TRBD1 aligns across 10 bases. V was clipped by 6 bases and J by 6 bases; unmatched bases: 4. The CDR3 has 14 residues. Germline loops: CDR1 LNHDA, CDR2 SQIVND (reference sequence). DNA for the CDR3: TGTGCCAGTAGCGACAGGGGGCCTGATGAAAAACTGTTTTTT. This encodes CASSDRGPDEKLFF.

The sample holds a few counts of this clone. The chain joins TRBV25-1 to TRBJ1-2, with 8 bases identical to TRBD1. This CDR3 has 13 amino acids. V shed 8 bases, J shed 8 bases, and the junction held 10 bases outside the gene matches. From germline, CDR1 is MGHDK and CDR2 SYGVNS. Written as DNA, the CDR3 is TGTGCCAGCGGACCGACAGGGGAAGAAGGCTACACCTTC. It specifies CASGPTGEEGYTF.

This clone was counted a few times. This chain joins TRBV5-6 and TRBJ2-1; possibly TRBD2 for D (5 bases). The V gene lost 1 base and the J gene lost 8 bases, with 13 bases spanning the gap. Germline CDR1 SGHDT, CDR2 YYEEEE. CDR3 size: 14 residues. CDR3 sequence (DNA): TGTGCCAGCAGCTTGTCGGGGAGAACGGATGAGCAGTTCTTC. Translation gives CASSLSGRTDEQFF.

J is TRBJ2-2 and V is TRBV5-1; TRBD2 is a possible D gene (5 bases). Trimming shortened V by 0 bases and J by 2 bases, and 11 bases separated the two germline ends. The CDR3 runs to 16 residues. Germline V gives CDR1 SGHRS, CDR2 YFSETQ. This CDR3 reads CASSLAGGFNTGELFF. The CDR3 DNA sequence: TGCGCCAGCAGCTTGGCCGGCGGGTTTAACACCGGGGAGCTGTTTTTT.

CDR3 DNA sequence: TGTGCCAGTAGTGTGGACACCCTCTACGAGCAGTACTTC. As protein: CASSVDTLYEQYF. The chain has TRBV19 and TRBJ2-7, with a tentative D call TRBD1 (5 bases). This CDR3 has 13 amino acids. Germline assignment: CDR1 LNHDA and CDR2 SQIVND (reference sequence). The V and J ends lost 5 bases and 3 bases respectively, with 11 bases between them. The whole variable domain, remainder taken from reference TRBV19 and TRBJ2-7, is DGGITQSPKYLFRKEGQNVTLSCEQNLNHDAMYWYRQDPGQGLRLIYYSQIVNDFQKGDIAEGYSVSREKKESFPLTVTSAQKNPTAFYLCASSVDTLYEQYFGPGTRLTVT.

The chain employs TRBV10-1 and TRBJ2-1; perhaps TRBD1 as D (5 bases). This CDR3 is 16 amino acids long. V was pared by 1 base and J by 0 bases, with 10 bases between. CDR1 is WNHNN and CDR2 is SYGVQD in the germline V gene (reference sequence). CDR3 sequence: CASSEWGPSSYNEQFF. CDR3 coding DNA: TGCGCCAGCAGTGAGTGGGGCCCAAGCTCCTACAATGAGCAGTTCTTC.